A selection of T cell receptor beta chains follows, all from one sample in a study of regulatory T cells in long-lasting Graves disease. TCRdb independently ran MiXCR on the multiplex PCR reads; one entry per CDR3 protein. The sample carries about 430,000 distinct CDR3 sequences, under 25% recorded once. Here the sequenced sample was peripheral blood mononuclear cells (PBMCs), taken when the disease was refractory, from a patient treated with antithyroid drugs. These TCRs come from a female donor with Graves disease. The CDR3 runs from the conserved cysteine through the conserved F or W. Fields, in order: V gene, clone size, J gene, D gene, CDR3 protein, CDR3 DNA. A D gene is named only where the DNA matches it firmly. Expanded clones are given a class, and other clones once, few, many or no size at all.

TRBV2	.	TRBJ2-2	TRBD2	CASTPGLAGLNTGGLFF	TGTGCCAGCACCCCCGGACTAGCGGGATTGAACACCGGGGGGCTGTTTTTT
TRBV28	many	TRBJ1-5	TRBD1	CASSWPQGASNQPQHF	TGTGCCAGCAGTTGGCCTCAGGGGGCTAGCAATCAGCCCCAGCATTTT
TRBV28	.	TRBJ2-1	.	CASSSSSSYNEQFF	TGTGCCAGCAGTTCTTCAAGCTCCTACAATGAGCAGTTCTTC
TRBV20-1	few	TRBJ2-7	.	CSATPGTRYYEQYF	TGCAGTGCTACCCCCGGGACCAGATATTACGAGCAGTACTTC
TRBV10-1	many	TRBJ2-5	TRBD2	CASSESRGLAGIRTQYF	TGCGCCAGCAGTGAGTCAAGGGGACTAGCGGGAATTCGGACCCAGTACTTC
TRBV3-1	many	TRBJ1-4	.	CASSQDQHTTNEKLFF	TGTGCCAGCAGCCAAGACCAACATACAACTAATGAAAAACTGTTTTTT
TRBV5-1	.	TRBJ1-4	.	CASSFSAPFNEKLFF	TGCGCCAGCAGCTTTTCGGCACCATTTAATGAAAAACTGTTTTTT
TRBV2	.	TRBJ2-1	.	CASTGVGNEQFF	TGTGCCAGCACAGGGGTTGGTAATGAGCAGTTCTTC
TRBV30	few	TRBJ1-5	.	CAWSGTDQPQHF	TGTGCCTGGAGTGGGACGGATCAGCCCCAGCATTTT
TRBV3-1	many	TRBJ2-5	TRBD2	CASSQELGLAGVGQETQYF	TGTGCCAGCAGCCAAGAGCTAGGACTAGCGGGAGTCGGACAAGAGACCCAGTACTTC
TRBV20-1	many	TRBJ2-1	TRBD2	CSATEREYNEQFF	TGCAGTGCTACCGAGCGGGAGTACAATGAGCAGTTCTTC
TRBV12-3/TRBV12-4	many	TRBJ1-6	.	CASSPREALWLLHF	TGTGCCAGCAGTCCCCGGGAGGCCCTTTGGCTCCTCCACTTT
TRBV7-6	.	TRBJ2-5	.	CASSPRVGLETQYF	TGTGCCAGCAGCCCCCGGGTGGGGTTAGAGACCCAGTACTTC
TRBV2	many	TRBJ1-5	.	CASSATLSGNQPQHF	TGTGCCAGCAGTGCGACGTTGAGTGGCAATCAGCCCCAGCATTTT
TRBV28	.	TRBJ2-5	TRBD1	CAGSQGDQETQYF	TGTGCCGGCAGCCAGGGGGACCAAGAGACCCAGTACTTC
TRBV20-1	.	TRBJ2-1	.	CSAEQGYEQFF	TGCAGTGCAGAACAGGGATATGAGCAGTTCTTC
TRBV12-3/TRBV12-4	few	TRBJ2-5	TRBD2	CASSPTSGRGDETQYF	TGTGCCAGCAGTCCGACTAGCGGGAGAGGTGATGAGACCCAGTACTTC
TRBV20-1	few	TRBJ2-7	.	CSASVLWNPYEQYF	TGCAGTGCTAGCGTCCTCTGGAATCCCTACGAGCAGTACTTC
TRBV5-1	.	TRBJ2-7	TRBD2	CASSLDTLPGLAGVERWYEQYF	TGCGCCAGCAGCTTGGACACCCTCCCGGGACTAGCGGGAGTGGAGCGTTGGTACGAGCAGTACTTC
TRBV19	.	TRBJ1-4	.	CASSPPGGTTNEKLFF	TGTGCCAGTAGTCCCCCCGGCGGGACAACTAATGAAAAACTGTTTTTT
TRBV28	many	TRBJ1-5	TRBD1	CASIEGADQPQHF	TGTGCCAGCATTGAGGGGGCGGACCAGCCCCAGCATTTT
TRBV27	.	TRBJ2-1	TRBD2	CASSFGGRNEQFF	TGTGCCAGCTCCTTCGGGGGGAGGAATGAGCAGTTCTTC
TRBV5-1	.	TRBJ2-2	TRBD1	CASSPAGQGTGELFF	TGCGCCAGCAGCCCGGCGGGACAGGGTACCGGGGAGCTGTTTTTT
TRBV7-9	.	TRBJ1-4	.	CASSPNGEKLFF	TGTGCCAGCAGCCCAAATGGTGAAAAACTGTTTTTT
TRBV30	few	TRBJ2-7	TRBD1	CAWSVVSRDRDPYEQYF	TGTGCCTGGAGTGTAGTTAGTCGGGACAGGGACCCCTACGAGCAGTACTTC
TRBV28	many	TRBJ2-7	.	CASSLYPGSSYEQYF	TGTGCCAGCAGTTTATACCCAGGGTCCTCCTACGAGCAGTACTTC
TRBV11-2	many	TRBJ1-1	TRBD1	CASSASLRRDRGGEAFF	TGTGCCAGCAGCGCAAGCCTTCGCCGGGACAGGGGGGGGGAAGCTTTCTTT